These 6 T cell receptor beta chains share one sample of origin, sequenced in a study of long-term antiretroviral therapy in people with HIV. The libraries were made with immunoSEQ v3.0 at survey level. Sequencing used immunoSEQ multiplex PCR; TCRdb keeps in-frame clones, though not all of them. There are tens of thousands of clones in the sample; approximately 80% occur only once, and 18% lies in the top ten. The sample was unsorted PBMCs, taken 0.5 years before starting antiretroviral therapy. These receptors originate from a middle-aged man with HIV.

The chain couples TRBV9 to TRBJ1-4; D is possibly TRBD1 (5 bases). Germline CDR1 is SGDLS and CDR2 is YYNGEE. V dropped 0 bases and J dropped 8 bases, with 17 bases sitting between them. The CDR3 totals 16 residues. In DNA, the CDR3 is TGTGCCAGCAGCGTAGTCCCTGAGAGGGGAGGCGAAAAACTGTTTTTT. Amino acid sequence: CASSVVPERGGEKLFF.

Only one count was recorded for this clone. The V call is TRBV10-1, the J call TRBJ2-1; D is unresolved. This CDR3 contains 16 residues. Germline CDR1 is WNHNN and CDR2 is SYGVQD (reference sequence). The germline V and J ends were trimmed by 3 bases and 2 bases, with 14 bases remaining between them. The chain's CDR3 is CASSDQDFPAYNEQFF. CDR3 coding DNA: TGCGCCAGCAGTGATCAGGATTTCCCGGCCTACAATGAGCAGTTCTTC.

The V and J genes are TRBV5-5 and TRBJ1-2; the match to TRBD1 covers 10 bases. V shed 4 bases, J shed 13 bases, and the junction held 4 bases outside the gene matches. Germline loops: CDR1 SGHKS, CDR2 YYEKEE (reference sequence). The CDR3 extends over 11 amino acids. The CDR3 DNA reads TGTGCCAGCAGCGGGACAGGGGTGACCACCTTC. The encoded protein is CASSGTGVTTF.

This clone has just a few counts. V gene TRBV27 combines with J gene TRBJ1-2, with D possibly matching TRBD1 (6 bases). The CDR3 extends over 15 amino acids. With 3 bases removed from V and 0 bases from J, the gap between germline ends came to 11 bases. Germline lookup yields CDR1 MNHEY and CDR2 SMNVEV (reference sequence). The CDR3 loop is CASSFLGAANYGYTF. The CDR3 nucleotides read TGTGCCAGCAGTTTCTTGGGGGCGGCTAACTATGGCTACACCTTC.

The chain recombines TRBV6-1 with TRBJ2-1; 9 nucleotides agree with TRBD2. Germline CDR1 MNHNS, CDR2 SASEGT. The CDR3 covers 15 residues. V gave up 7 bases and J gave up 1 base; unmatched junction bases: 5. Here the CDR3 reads CASTPTSGSYNEQFF. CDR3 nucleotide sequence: TGTGCCAGCACCCCGACTAGCGGATCCTACAATGAGCAGTTCTTC.

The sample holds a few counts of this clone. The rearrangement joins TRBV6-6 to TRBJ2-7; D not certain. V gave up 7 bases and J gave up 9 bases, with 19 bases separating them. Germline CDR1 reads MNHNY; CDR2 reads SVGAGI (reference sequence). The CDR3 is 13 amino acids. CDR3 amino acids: CASTSGHLNGQYF. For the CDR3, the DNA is TGTGCCAGCACCTCAGGCCACCTAAATGGGCAGTACTTC.